This TCR beta chain was retrieved from a study of breast tumors, draining lymph nodes, adjacent tissues. This clonotype occurred many times. What it binds is not known. The lymph nodes were axillary draining lymph nodes from breast cancer patients. TCRdb re-called the multiplex PCR reads with MiXCR, one entry per CDR3 protein. The data contain about 230,000 distinct CDR3 sequences, 32% of them singletons. Regarding the study as a whole: That most tumor T cells come from lymph nodes remained unproven.

Germline lookup yields CDR1 LGHDT and CDR2 YNNKEL (reference sequence). The CDR3 runs 15 residues. With V trimmed by 2 bases and J by 10 bases, 6 bases remained unmatched. Input material: axillary lymph node tissue. This TCR came from a female donor with breast cancer. Some clones in this sample may be carry-over from other donors' samples. The V call is TRBV3-1, the J call TRBJ2-2, with 11 bases fitting TRBD2. The CDR3 bases are TGTGCCAGCAGCCAATCCGGGACTAGCGGTTCGGAGCTGTTTTTT. Translated: CASSQSGTSGSELFF.